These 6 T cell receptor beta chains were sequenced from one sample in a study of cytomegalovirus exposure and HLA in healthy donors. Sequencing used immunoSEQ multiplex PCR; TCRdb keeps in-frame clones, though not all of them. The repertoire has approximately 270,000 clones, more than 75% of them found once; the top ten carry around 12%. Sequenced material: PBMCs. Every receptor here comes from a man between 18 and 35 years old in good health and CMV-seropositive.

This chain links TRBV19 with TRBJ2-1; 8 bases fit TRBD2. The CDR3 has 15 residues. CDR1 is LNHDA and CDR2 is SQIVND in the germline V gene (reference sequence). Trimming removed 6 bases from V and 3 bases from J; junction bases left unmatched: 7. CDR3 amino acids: CASRRPAGDYNEQFF. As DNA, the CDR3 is TGTGCCAGTAGGAGACCAGCGGGAGACTACAATGAGCAGTTCTTC. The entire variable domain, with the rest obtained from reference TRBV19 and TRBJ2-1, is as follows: DGGITQSPKYLFRKEGQNVTLSCEQNLNHDAMYWYRQDPGQGLRLIYYSQIVNDFQKGDIAEGYSVSREKKESFPLTVTSAQKNPTAFYLCASRRPAGDYNEQFFGPGTRLTVL.

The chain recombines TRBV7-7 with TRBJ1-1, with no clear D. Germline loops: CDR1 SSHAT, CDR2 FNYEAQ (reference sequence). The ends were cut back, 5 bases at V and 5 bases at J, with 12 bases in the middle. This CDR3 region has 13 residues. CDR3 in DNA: TGTGCCAGCAGCAGTGACCTTGCTACTGAAGCTTTCTTT. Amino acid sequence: CASSSDLATEAFF.

CDR3: CASSLDGTGGNEQYF. DNA of the CDR3: TGTGCCAGCAGCTTAGATGGGACAGGGGGCAACGAGCAGTACTTC. The rearrangement links TRBV11-3 to TRBJ2-7, with TRBD1 matching 12 bases. The CDR3 contains 15 residues. Germline loops: CDR1 SGHNT, CDR2 YENEEA. Germline trimming cut 0 bases from V and 5 bases from J; bases unmatched to any gene: 2.

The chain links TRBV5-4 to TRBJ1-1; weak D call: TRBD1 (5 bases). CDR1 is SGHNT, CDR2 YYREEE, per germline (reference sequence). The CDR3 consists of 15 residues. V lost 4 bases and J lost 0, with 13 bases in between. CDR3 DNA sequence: TGTGCCAGCAGCGGGCAGGACACGCTGAACACTGAAGCTTTCTTT. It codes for CASSGQDTLNTEAFF.

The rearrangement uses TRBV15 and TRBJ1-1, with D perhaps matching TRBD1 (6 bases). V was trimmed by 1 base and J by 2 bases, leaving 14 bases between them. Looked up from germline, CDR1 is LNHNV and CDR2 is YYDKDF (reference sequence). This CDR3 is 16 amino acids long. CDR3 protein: CATSRGWTAENTEAFF. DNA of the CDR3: TGTGCCACCAGCAGAGGATGGACAGCAGAAAACACTGAAGCTTTCTTT.

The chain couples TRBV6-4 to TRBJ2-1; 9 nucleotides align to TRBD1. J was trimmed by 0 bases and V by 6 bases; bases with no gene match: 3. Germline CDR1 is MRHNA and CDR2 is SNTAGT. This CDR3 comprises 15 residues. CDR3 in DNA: TGTGCCAGCAGCATGGACAGGGGCTCCTACAATGAGCAGTTCTTC. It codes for CASSMDRGSYNEQFF.